These 21 T cell receptor beta chains originate from one sample sequenced in a study of blood T cell repertoires in COVID-19. Assay: immunoSEQ multiplex PCR; the TCRdb copy retains only in-frame clones and omits some. Here the sample spans around 68,000 clones, about 87% being singletons. Input material: peripheral blood. The receptors come from a human donor in a cohort sampled during active COVID-19.

This clone was detected a few times. This CDR3 reads CASRRGGAGTDTQYF. The CDR3 coding sequence is TGTGCCAGTAGACGCGGGGGGGCGGGCACAGATACGCAGTATTTT. The genes are TRBV19 and TRBJ2-3; 9 nucleotides agree with TRBD2. The germline CDR1 and CDR2 sequences are LNHDA and SQIVND (reference sequence). The CDR3 length is 15 residues. V trimming: 6 bases; J trimming: 1 base; junction bases outside the gene matches: 5.

The chain joins TRBV28 to TRBJ2-7; D gene ambiguous. V lost 3 bases, J lost 9 bases, and 12 bases lay in between. Germline V gene lookup returns CDR1 MDHEN and CDR2 SYDVKM. The CDR3 has 12 residues. CDR3 in DNA: TGTGCCAGCAGTTTCCTTGGGCTGGGGCAGTACTTC. Its translation is CASSFLGLGQYF. The entire variable domain, with the rest obtained from reference TRBV28 and TRBJ2-7, is as follows: DVKVTQSSRYLVKRTGEKVFLECVQDMDHENMFWYRQDPGLGLRLIYFSYDVKMKEKGDIPEGYSVSREKKERFSLILESASTNQTSMYLCASSFLGLGQYFGPGTRLTVT.

In regard to this clone: A much larger clone lies a single base off, so this may be a read error. Other nucleotide sequences from this sample produce the same CDR3. V gene TRBV2 combines with J gene TRBJ2-1; 7 bases are a match to TRBD2. Trimming removed 4 bases from V and 5 bases from J; junction bases left unmatched: 2. Germline CDR1 and CDR2: SNHLY and FYNNEI. This CDR3 spans 13 amino acids. CDR3 bases: TGTGCCAGCAGTGCTCTAGCGGACAATGAGCAGTTCTTC. Translation: CASSALADNEQFF.

The chain links TRBV28 to TRBJ2-2; 8 bases are shared with TRBD2. J lost 6 bases, V lost 7 bases, and 10 bases had no gene match. Germline CDR1 MDHEN, CDR2 SYDVKM. The CDR3 is made up of 15 amino acids. The chain's CDR3 is CASTRGGVLAGELFF. CDR3 in DNA: TGTGCCAGCACCCGGGGGGGGGTATTGGCCGGGGAGCTGTTTTTT. The full variable domain, rest sourced from reference TRBV28 and TRBJ2-2, is DVKVTQSSRYLVKRTGEKVFLECVQDMDHENMFWYRQDPGLGLRLIYFSYDVKMKEKGDIPEGYSVSREKKERFSLILESASTNQTSMYLCASTRGGVLAGELFFGEGSRLTVL.

V gene TRBV10-3 combines with J gene TRBJ2-5; a weak D match, TRBD2 (7 bases). The length of the CDR3 is 15 residues. V was pared by 3 bases and J by 2 bases, with 13 bases between. Germline CDR1 ENHRY, CDR2 SYGVKD. In DNA, the CDR3 is TGTGCCATCAGTGATATGGGGGGGCAGCAAGAGACCCAGTACTTC. As protein: CAISDMGGQQETQYF.

The chain carries TRBV7-2 and TRBJ2-5, with 11 positions matching TRBD2. Germline CDR1 reads SGHTA; CDR2 reads FQGNSA. The CDR3 is 16 residues long. With V trimmed by 4 bases and J by 5 bases, 9 bases remained unmatched. CDR3 DNA: TGTGCCAGCAGCTCTAGCGGGGGGCACCTAGGGGAGACCCAGTACTTC. This gives the protein CASSSSGGHLGETQYF. The whole variable domain, filled in from reference TRBV7-2 and TRBJ2-5, reads GAGVSQSPSNKVTEKGKDVELRCDPISGHTALYWYRQSLGQGLEFLIYFQGNSAPDKSGLPSDRFSAERTGGSVSTLTIQRTQQEDSAVYLCASSSSGGHLGETQYFGPGTRLLVL.

V gene TRBV5-4 combines with J gene TRBJ1-3; tentative D call: TRBD1 (6 bases). From germline, CDR1 is SGHNT and CDR2 YYREEE (reference sequence). With 4 bases removed from V and 0 bases from J, the gap between germline ends came to 14 bases. This CDR3 contains 16 residues. The CDR3 DNA sequence: TGTGCCAGCAGCCCGACAGGCCCAGTCTCTGGAAACACCATATATTTT. Amino acid sequence: CASSPTGPVSGNTIYF.

CDR3 amino acids: CASRPGHTLNYGYTF. Written as DNA, the CDR3 is TGTGCCAGCAGACCGGGACATACTTTAAACTATGGCTACACCTTC. V and J are TRBV6-6 and TRBJ1-2; D might be TRBD1 (6 bases). The CDR3 is 15 amino acids. CDR1 and CDR2 from the germline V gene are MNHNY and SVGAGI (reference sequence). Trimming cost V 6 bases and J 2 bases, with 16 bases left between them.

V gene TRBV5-1 combines with J gene TRBJ1-4; D is possibly TRBD1 (6 bases). CDR3 length: 14 amino acids. The germline V and J ends were trimmed by 4 bases and 3 bases, with 10 bases remaining between them. Germline CDR1 reads SGHRS; CDR2 reads YFSETQ. CDR3 protein: CASSRDTANEKLFF. CDR3 sequence (DNA): TGCGCCAGCAGCCGGGACACGGCTAATGAAAAACTGTTTTTT.

The gene calls are TRBV11-2 and TRBJ1-6; D might be TRBD1 (5 bases). The CDR3 totals 15 residues. Trimming removed 4 bases from V and 9 bases from J, with 16 bases in between. In germline, CDR1 is SGHAT, CDR2 FQNNGV. The DNA of the CDR3 is TGTGCCAGCAGCTGGGGGGATACGAGGAGTTCACCCCTCCACTTT. Encoded protein: CASSWGDTRSSPLHF.

V gene TRBV29-1 combines with J gene TRBJ2-3; 10 bases are shared with TRBD2. CDR1 and CDR2 from the germline V gene are SQVTM and ANQGSEA. V gave up 4 bases and J gave up 8 bases; unmatched junction bases: 12. This CDR3 comprises 15 residues. CDR3 coding DNA: TGCAGCGTTGTTCTCTCTAGCGGGAGAGCGGGTACGCAGTATTTT. Translating it yields CSVVLSSGRAGTQYF.

This clone was observed a single time. The chain carries TRBV28 and TRBJ2-7; 13 bases agree with TRBD2. CDR3 length: 17 amino acids. V shed 3 bases, J shed 1 base, and the junction held 6 bases outside the gene matches. Germline V lookup: CDR1 MDHEN, CDR2 SYDVKM. CDR3 nucleotides: TGTGCCAGCAGTTTTACTAGCGGGAGGGCCGAATCCTACGAGCAGTACTTC. Protein product: CASSFTSGRAESYEQYF.

The rearrangement links TRBV6-6 to TRBJ2-7, with 8 bases identical to TRBD2. The germline gives CDR1 MNHNY, CDR2 SVGAGI (reference sequence). The J segment lost 6 bases and the V segment lost 0 bases, leaving 10 bases of the junction unmatched. There are 16 residues in the CDR3. CDR3: CASSYSSRPGGAEQYF. In DNA form, the CDR3 reads TGTGCCAGCAGTTACTCGTCTAGGCCGGGAGGGGCCGAGCAGTACTTC.

The V gene is TRBV28, the J gene TRBJ2-7; 7 positions agree with TRBD1. Germline V gene lookup returns CDR1 MDHEN and CDR2 SYDVKM. The CDR3 runs 15 residues. J lost 9 bases, V lost 5 bases, and 16 bases had no gene match. In DNA, the CDR3 is TGTGCCAGCAGTCCCACTGTGGACAGGCCTGGGGGGCAGTACTTC. This gives the protein CASSPTVDRPGGQYF.

The chain joins TRBV7-9 to TRBJ1-1, with no clear D. The CDR3 is made up of 12 amino acids. Trimming took off 5 bases at V and 6 bases at J, with 10 bases between the two ends. The germline gives CDR1 SEHNR, CDR2 FQNEAQ (reference sequence). CDR3: CASSPLGAEAFF. The CDR3 DNA reads TGTGCCAGCAGCCCCCTCGGTGCTGAAGCTTTCTTT.

The J gene is TRBJ2-7, the V gene TRBV6-5, with D perhaps matching TRBD1 (5 bases). Germline lookup yields CDR1 MNHEY and CDR2 SVGAGI. Trimming stripped 5 bases from V and 3 bases from J, with 14 bases between. CDR3 length: 14 residues. The CDR3 DNA reads TGTGCCAGCAGTAAAAGGGGATTCTTCTACGAGCAGTACTTC. This sequence encodes CASSKRGFFYEQYF.

J is TRBJ1-1 and V is TRBV11-1; tentative D call: TRBD1 (5 bases). V was trimmed by 2 bases and J by 3 bases, leaving 10 bases between them. The CDR3 length is 14 residues. Germline CDR1 is SGHAT and CDR2 is FQDESV (reference sequence). The CDR3 reads CASSLSSGDTEAFF. The CDR3 DNA follows: TGTGCCAGCAGCTTAAGTTCGGGGGACACTGAAGCTTTCTTT.

The rearrangement links TRBV18 to TRBJ1-1, with 7 bases aligning to TRBD1. Per the germline V gene, CDR1 is KGHSH and CDR2 is LQKENI. Unmatched junction bases numbered 10, after V lost 5 bases and J lost 4 bases. The CDR3 has 15 amino acids. The CDR3 sequence is CASSERTGVGTEAFF. CDR3 DNA sequence: TGTGCCAGCTCAGAGAGAACAGGGGTAGGCACTGAAGCTTTCTTT.

The chain has TRBV18 and TRBJ1-2, with TRBD1 identical over 7 bases. CDR1 and CDR2 from the germline V gene are KGHSH and LQKENI. The CDR3 consists of 13 residues. V shed 4 bases and J 6 bases; nucleotides not matched to a gene: 5. CDR3 in DNA: TGTGCCAGCTCACGCAGGGGGAGTGATGGCTACACCTTC. It specifies CASSRRGSDGYTF.

The CDR3 DNA reads TGCGCCAGCAGAGACGACAGGAACACTGAAGCTTTCTTT. Translated: CASRDDRNTEAFF. The chain carries TRBV10-2 and TRBJ1-1, with D possibly TRBD1 on 5 matching bases. V was shortened by 6 bases and J by 1 base, with 9 bases between the two germline ends. This CDR3 has 13 residues. Germline lookup yields CDR1 WSHSY and CDR2 SAAADI.

The genes are TRBV7-6 and TRBJ2-7; TRBD2 agrees at 7 bases. Germline V lookup: CDR1 SGHVS, CDR2 FNYEAQ. J gave up 6 bases and V 0 bases, and 11 bases lay outside the gene matches. The CDR3 totals 16 residues. CDR3 loop: CASSLAGGSLLGEQYF. The CDR3 DNA sequence: TGTGCCAGCAGCTTAGCGGGAGGGAGCCTACTGGGCGAGCAGTACTTC. The full variable domain, rest sourced from reference TRBV7-6 and TRBJ2-7, is GAGVSQSPRYKVTKRGQDVALRCDPISGHVSLYWYRQALGQGPEFLTYFNYEAQQDKSGLPNDRFSAERPEGSISTLTIQRTEQRDSAMYRCASSLAGGSLLGEQYFGPGTRLTVT.